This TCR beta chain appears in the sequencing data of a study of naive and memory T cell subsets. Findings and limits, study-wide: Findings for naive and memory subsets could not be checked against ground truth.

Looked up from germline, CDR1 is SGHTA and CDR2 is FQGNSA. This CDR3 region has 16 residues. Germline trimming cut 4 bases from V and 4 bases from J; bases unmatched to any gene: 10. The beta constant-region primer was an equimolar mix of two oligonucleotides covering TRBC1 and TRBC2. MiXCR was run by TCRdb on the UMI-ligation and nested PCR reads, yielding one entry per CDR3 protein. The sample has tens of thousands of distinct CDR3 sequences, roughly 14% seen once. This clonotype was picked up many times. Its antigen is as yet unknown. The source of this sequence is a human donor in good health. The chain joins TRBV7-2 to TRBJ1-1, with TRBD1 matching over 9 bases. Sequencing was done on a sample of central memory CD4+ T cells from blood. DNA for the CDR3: TGTGCCAGCAGCTCCGGGACAGGGTATCTGGGCACTGAAGCTTTCTTT. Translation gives CASSSGTGYLGTEAFF.